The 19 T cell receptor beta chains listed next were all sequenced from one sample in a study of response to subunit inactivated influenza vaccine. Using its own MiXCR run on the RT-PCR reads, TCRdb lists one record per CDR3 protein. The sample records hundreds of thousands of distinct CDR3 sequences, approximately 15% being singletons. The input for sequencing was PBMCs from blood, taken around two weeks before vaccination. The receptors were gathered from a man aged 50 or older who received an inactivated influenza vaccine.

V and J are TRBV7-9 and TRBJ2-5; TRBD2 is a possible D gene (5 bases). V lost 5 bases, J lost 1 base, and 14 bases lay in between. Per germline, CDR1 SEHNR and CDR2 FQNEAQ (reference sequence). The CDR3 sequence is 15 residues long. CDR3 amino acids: CASSQISGIQETQYF. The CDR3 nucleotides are TGTGCCAGCAGCCAAATCAGCGGAATCCAAGAGACCCAGTACTTC.

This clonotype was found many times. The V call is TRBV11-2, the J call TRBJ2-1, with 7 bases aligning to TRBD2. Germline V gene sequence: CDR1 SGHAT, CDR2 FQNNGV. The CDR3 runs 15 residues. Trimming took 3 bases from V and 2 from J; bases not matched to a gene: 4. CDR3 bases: TGTGCCAGCAGCTTTCTAGCGGATCCCTACAATGAGCAGTTCTTC. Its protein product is CASSFLADPYNEQFF.

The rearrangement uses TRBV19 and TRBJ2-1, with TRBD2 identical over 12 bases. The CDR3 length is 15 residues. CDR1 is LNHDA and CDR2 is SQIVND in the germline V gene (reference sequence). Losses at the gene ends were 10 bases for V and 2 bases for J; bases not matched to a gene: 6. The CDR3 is CATSSGRAPYNEQFF. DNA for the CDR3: TGTGCCACCTCTAGCGGGAGGGCCCCCTACAATGAGCAGTTCTTC.

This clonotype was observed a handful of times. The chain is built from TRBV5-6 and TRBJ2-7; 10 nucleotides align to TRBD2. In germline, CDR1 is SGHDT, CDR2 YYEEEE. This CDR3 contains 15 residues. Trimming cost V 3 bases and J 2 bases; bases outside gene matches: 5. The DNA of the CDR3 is TGTGCCAGCAGCTCCACCGGACTAGCGGCCTACGAGCAGTACTTC. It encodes CASSSTGLAAYEQYF.

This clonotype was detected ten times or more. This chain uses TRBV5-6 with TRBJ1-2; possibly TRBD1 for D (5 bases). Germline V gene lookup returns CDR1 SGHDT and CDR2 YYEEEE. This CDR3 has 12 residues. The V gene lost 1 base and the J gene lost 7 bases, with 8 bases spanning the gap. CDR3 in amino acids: CASSLPRGGYTF. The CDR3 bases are TGTGCCAGCAGCTTGCCAAGGGGTGGCTACACCTTC.

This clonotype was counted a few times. The CDR3 region has the DNA TGTGCCAGCAGTCCAACCGGGGGCAGGGGAACCTATGGCTACACCTTC. Its translation is CASSPTGGRGTYGYTF. This chain connects TRBV12-3 or TRBV12-4 to TRBJ1-2, with a possible D match to TRBD1 (6 bases). V was trimmed by 5 bases and J by 4 bases, leaving 20 bases between them. The CDR3 loop spans 16 amino acids.

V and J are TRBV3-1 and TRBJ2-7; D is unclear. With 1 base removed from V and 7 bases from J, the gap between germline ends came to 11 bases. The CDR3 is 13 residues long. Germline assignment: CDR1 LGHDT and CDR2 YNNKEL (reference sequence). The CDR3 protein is CASSQALLGEQYF. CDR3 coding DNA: TGTGCCAGCAGCCAAGCCCTCCTCGGGGAGCAGTACTTC.

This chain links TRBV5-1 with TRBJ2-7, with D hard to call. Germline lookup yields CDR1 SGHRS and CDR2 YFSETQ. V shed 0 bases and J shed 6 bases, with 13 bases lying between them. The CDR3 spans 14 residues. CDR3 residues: CASSLEPGRSEQYF. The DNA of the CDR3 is TGCGCCAGCAGCTTGGAACCCGGTCGATCCGAGCAGTACTTC.

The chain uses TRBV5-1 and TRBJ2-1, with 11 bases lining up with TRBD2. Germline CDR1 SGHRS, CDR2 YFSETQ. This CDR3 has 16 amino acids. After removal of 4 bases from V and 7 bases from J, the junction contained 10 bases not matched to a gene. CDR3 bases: TGCGCCAGCAGCCTTGGGGGTAGCGGGGGGGGTAATGAGCAGTTCTTC. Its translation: CASSLGGSGGGNEQFF.

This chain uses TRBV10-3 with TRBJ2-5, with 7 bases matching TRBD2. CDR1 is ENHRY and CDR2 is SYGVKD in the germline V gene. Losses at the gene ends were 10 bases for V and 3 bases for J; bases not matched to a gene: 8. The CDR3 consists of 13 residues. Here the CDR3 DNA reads TGTGCCACCCGCTGGGGGGGGGAAGAGACCCAGTACTTC. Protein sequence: CATRWGGEETQYF.

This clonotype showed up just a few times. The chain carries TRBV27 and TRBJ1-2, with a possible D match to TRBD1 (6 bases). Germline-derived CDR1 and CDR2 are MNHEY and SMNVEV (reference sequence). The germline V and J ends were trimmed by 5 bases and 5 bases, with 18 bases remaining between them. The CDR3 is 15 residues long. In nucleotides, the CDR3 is TGTGCCAGCAGTCCGCAGGGGCGGGCGGTATATGGCTACACCTTC. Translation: CASSPQGRAVYGYTF.

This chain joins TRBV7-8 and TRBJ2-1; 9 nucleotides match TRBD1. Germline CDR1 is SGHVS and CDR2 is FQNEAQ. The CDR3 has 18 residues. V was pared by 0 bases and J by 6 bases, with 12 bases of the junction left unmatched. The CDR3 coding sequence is TGTGCCAGCAGCTTAGCCATAACCGGGACAGGGAAGTCCAATGAGCAGTTCTTC. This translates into CASSLAITGTGKSNEQFF.

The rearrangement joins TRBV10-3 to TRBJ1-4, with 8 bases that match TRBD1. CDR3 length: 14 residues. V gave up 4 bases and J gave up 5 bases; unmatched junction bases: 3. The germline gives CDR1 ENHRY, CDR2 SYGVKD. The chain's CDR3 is CAISAGQGNEKLFF. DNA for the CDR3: TGTGCCATCAGTGCCGGACAGGGAAATGAAAAACTGTTTTTT.

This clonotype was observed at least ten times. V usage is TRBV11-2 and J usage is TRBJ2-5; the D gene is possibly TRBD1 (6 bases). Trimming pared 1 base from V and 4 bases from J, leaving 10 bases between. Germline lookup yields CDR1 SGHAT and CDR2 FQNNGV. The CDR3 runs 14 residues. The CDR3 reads CASSLVVGGETQYF. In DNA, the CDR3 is TGTGCCAGCAGCTTAGTGGTAGGGGGAGAGACCCAGTACTTC.

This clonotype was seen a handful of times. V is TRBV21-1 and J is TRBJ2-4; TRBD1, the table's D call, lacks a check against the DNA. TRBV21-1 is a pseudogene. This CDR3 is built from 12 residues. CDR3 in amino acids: CASPPGQGPQYF. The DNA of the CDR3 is TGTGCCAGCCCCCCAGGACAGGGTCCCCAGTACTTC.

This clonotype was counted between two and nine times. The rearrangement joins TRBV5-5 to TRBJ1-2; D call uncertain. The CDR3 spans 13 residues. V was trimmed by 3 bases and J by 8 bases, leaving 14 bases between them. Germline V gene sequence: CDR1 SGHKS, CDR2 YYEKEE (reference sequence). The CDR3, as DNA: TGTGCCAGCAGCTGGGATGGAGTAGGCGGCTACACCTTC. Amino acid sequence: CASSWDGVGGYTF.

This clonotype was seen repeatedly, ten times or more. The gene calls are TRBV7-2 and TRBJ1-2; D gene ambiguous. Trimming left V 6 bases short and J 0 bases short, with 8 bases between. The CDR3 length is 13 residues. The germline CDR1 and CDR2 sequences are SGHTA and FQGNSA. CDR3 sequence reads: CASSFGANYGYTF. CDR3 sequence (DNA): TGTGCCAGCAGTTTTGGTGCTAACTATGGCTACACCTTC.

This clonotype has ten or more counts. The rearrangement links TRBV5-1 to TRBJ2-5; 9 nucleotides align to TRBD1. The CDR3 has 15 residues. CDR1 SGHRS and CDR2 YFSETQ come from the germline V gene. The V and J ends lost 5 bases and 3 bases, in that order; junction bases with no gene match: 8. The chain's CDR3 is CASSPTTGGKETQYF. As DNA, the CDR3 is TGCGCCAGCAGTCCCACGACAGGGGGTAAAGAGACCCAGTACTTC.

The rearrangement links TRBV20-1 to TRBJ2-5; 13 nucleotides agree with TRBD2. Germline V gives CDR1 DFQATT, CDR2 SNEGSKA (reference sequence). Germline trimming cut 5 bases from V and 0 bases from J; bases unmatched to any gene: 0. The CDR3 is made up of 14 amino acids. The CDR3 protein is CSAGTSGNQETQYF. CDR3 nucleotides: TGCAGTGCTGGGACTAGCGGGAACCAAGAGACCCAGTACTTC.